The rows below give T cell receptor beta chains drawn from one sample of a study of T cells in Graves' hyperthyroidism and ophthalmopathy. TCRdb re-called the multiplex PCR reads with MiXCR, one entry per CDR3 protein. Of 270,000 or so distinct CDR3 sequences listed, 20% to 30% were seen once; the top ten hold around 30%. Material for sequencing was blood. Receptors were obtained from a man between 35 and 55 years old with Graves' hyperthyroidism that later progressed to Graves' ophthalmopathy. Each CDR3 is given with its conserved first and last residue. A D gene is named only where the DNA matches it firmly. Not every row has a clone size; where given, it reads once, few, many or a size class.

clone size	J gene	V gene	D gene	CDR3 DNA	CDR3 protein
many	TRBJ2-7	TRBV20-1	TRBD1	TGCAGTGCTAGCCCATCGTCAGGGGGCAGATACGAGCAGTACTTC	CSASPSSGGRYEQYF
many	TRBJ1-6	TRBV7-3	.	TGTGCCAGCAGCGAAGGGGGTCGGGAGTCACCCCTCCACTTT	CASSEGGRESPLHF
.	TRBJ1-2	TRBV27	.	TGTGCCAGCAGTTTATTTCGGGGTGCTAACTATGGCTACACCTTC	CASSLFRGANYGYTF
.	TRBJ2-7	TRBV20-1	.	TGCAGTGCTAGAGTCCTGGAGCAGGGTGGTGAGCAGTACTTC	CSARVLEQGGEQYF
many	TRBJ1-3	TRBV7-9	.	TGTGCCAGCAGCTCCTCCGGGACCGCTGGAAACACCATATATTTT	CASSSSGTAGNTIYF
many	TRBJ2-2	TRBV24-1	.	TGTGCCACCAGTGATTGGGCGGACCGGAACACCGGGGAGCTGTTTTTT	CATSDWADRNTGELFF
few	TRBJ2-7	TRBV27	TRBD2	TGTGCCAGCAGTTTAGGCGGGAGTAGCAACGAGCAGTACTTC	CASSLGGSSNEQYF
many	TRBJ2-7	TRBV11-1	TRBD2	TGTGCCAGCAGCTTTTACGTCGGGGGGAATTCGTACGAGCAGTACTTC	CASSFYVGGNSYEQYF
many	TRBJ1-2	TRBV19	.	TGTGCCAGTAGTATAGGGCGCAGGAGCTATGGCTACACCTTC	CASSIGRRSYGYTF
many	TRBJ2-7	TRBV10-3	TRBD2	TGTGCCATGGCCCCAGGGGTAGCGGGATTGGGCGAGCAGTACTTC	CAMAPGVAGLGEQYF
.	TRBJ1-6	TRBV9	.	TGTGCCAGCAGCGTAGAAGCGGGCGCGAATTCACCCCTCCACTTT	CASSVEAGANSPLHF
many	TRBJ2-6	TRBV6-1	.	TGTGCCAGCAGTGGGTCGTGGGCCAACGTCCTGACTTTC	CASSGSWANVLTF
.	TRBJ1-2	TRBV15	.	TGTGCCACCAGCAGTATCGGGACTCCCAGCGACACCTTC	CATSSIGTPSDTF
.	TRBJ2-5	TRBV18	.	TGTGCCAGCTCACCGATATCAGGAGAGACCCAGTACTTC	CASSPISGETQYF
many	TRBJ2-3	TRBV28	.	TGTGCCAGCAGTCCCGGAGGGGCCTACACAGATACGCAGTATTTT	CASSPGGAYTDTQYF
.	TRBJ1-2	TRBV27	.	TGTGCCAGCAGTCCAGGACAGCGCCTGAACTATGGCTACACCTTC	CASSPGQRLNYGYTF
many	TRBJ2-7	TRBV27	.	TGTGCCAGCAGTTTATTCAGCCCATCCTACGAGCAGTACTTC	CASSLFSPSYEQYF
.	TRBJ1-6	TRBV5-1	.	TGCGCCAGCAGCCAAAGCTCGGGGCTTTCACCCCTCCACTTT	CASSQSSGLSPLHF
many	TRBJ1-2	TRBV15	.	TGTGCCACCAGCAGAGATCGGAGTTCGCCCCTTTTC	CATSRDRSSPLF
many	TRBJ2-7	TRBV20-1	.	TGCAGTGCTAGAGATATGGGAGAGCTGGAGCAGTACTTC	CSARDMGELEQYF
many	TRBJ1-2	TRBV5-1	.	TGCGCCAGCAGCTTGTGGGATTTAGGTGGCTACACCTTC	CASSLWDLGGYTF
many	TRBJ2-7	TRBV6-1	TRBD2	TGTGCCAGCAGCGAGAGCGGGAAAGGCTACGAGCAGTACTTC	CASSESGKGYEQYF
many	TRBJ1-1	TRBV3-1	TRBD1	TGTGCCAGCAGCCAAGTTACAGGGGATCACACTGAAGCTTTCTTT	CASSQVTGDHTEAFF
many	TRBJ1-2	TRBV4-1	TRBD1	TGCGCCAGCAGCCAGGCGGACAGGGAGGATGGCTACACCTTC	CASSQADREDGYTF
.	TRBJ2-7	TRBV20-1	TRBD1	TGCAGTGCGCAAAGACAGGGGGCCTCCTACGAGCAGTACTTC	CSAQRQGASYEQYF
many	TRBJ2-7	TRBV7-9	.	TGTGCCAGCAGCTTACCCGCCACTAGCGAGCAGTACTTC	CASSLPATSEQYF
many	TRBJ1-1	TRBV7-7	.	TGTGCTAGCAGCTTAATACAGGACACTGAAGCTTTCTTT	CASSLIQDTEAFF
.	TRBJ1-2	TRBV11-1	.	TGTGCCAGCAGCCTCGGAGGGAATGGCTATGGCTACACCTTC	CASSLGGNGYGYTF
.	TRBJ1-1	TRBV28	.	TGTGCCAGCCACCGGACTGGGACTGAAGCTTTCTTT	CASHRTGTEAFF
.	TRBJ1-1	TRBV28	TRBD1	TGTGCCAGCAGTTTGGATGGGACAGGGGTCACTGAAGCTTTCTTT	CASSLDGTGVTEAFF
many	TRBJ1-2	TRBV6-5	.	TGTGCCAGCACCATTGGGGAGAACTATGGCTACACCTTC	CASTIGENYGYTF
many	TRBJ2-5	TRBV9	TRBD1	TGTGCCAGCAGCGTAGATCCGGGCAGGGGGCAAGAGACCCAGTACTTC	CASSVDPGRGQETQYF